This passage covers 18 T cell receptor beta chains from one sample sequenced in a study of CD8+ T cells in alopecia areata. Treatment indicated: oral pan-JAK inhibitor, 5-10 mg twice daily. Sequencing used cDNA as its template, made by extracting RNA and reverse transcribing it. Here immunoSEQ multiplex PCR was the method, and the copy in TCRdb shows in-frame clones only, minus some. The profile covers some 110,000 clones, with roughly 50% appearing a single time and over 9% taken by the ten largest. The specimen comprised CD8+ T cells sorted from blood, sampled at week 24, from a patient treated with tofacitinib. The receptors were gathered from a human donor with alopecia areata.

This chain connects TRBV5-1 to TRBJ1-1, with D unresolved. The CDR3 is 14 amino acids. V shed 5 bases and J shed 8 bases, with 19 bases lying between them. CDR1 and CDR2 (germline): SGHRS, YFSETQ. The CDR3 DNA reads as TGCGCCAGCAGTCCCCAACCGCGGTCAGGCGAAGCTTTCTTT. It codes for CASSPQPRSGEAFF.

V gene TRBV30 combines with J gene TRBJ1-1; TRBD1 matches at 7 bases. Germline trimming cut 2 bases from V and 5 bases from J; bases unmatched to any gene: 14. This CDR3 has 16 amino acids. The germline V gene has CDR1 GTSNPN and CDR2 SVGIG (reference sequence). CDR3 sequence reads: CAWSLGQWMGDTEAFF. As DNA, the CDR3 is TGTGCCTGGAGTTTGGGACAGTGGATGGGGGATACTGAAGCTTTCTTT. The whole variable domain, filled in from reference TRBV30 and TRBJ1-1, reads SQTIHQWPATLVQPVGSPLSLECTVEGTSNPNLYWYRQAAGRGLQLLFYSVGIGQISSEVPQNLSASRPQDRQFILSSKKLLLSDSGFYLCAWSLGQWMGDTEAFFGQGTRLTVV.

The V and J genes are TRBV27 and TRBJ1-2; D possibly corresponds to TRBD1 (6 bases). CDR3 length: 13 residues. V was clipped by 3 bases and J by 5 bases, with 10 bases between them. Germline lookup yields CDR1 MNHEY and CDR2 SMNVEV (reference sequence). The CDR3 sequence is CASSFQGPYGYTF. The CDR3 DNA reads TGTGCCAGCAGTTTTCAGGGGCCGTATGGCTACACCTTC.

The V call is TRBV7-8, the J call TRBJ1-5; unclear D gene. Germline V lookup: CDR1 SGHVS, CDR2 FQNEAQ. The V and J ends lost 5 bases and 5 bases respectively, with 7 bases between them. This CDR3 has 12 amino acids. The CDR3 bases are TGTGCCAGCAGCCCCGTTCATCAGCCCCAGCATTTT. Protein: CASSPVHQPQHF.

The chain joins TRBV13 to TRBJ2-5; the match to TRBD2 covers 10 bases. Trimming removed 2 bases from V and 2 bases from J; junction bases left unmatched: 5. The CDR3 totals 16 residues. Germline V gene sequence: CDR1 PRHDT, CDR2 FYEKMQ (reference sequence). The CDR3 here is CASSLRSSGGQETQYF. The CDR3 bases are TGTGCCAGCAGCTTAAGGTCTAGCGGGGGACAAGAGACCCAGTACTTC.

This chain's CDR3 is CASSFGTGGNDEQFF. The CDR3 DNA reads TGCGCCAGCAGCTTTGGAACGGGGGGGAACGATGAGCAGTTCTTC. This chain joins TRBV5-1 and TRBJ2-1, with TRBD2 matching 8 bases. The CDR3 is 15 amino acids. V lost 2 bases and J lost 8; bases outside the gene matches: 9. The germline V gene has CDR1 SGHRS and CDR2 YFSETQ.

The chain uses TRBV27 and TRBJ1-1; D remains ambiguous. Trimming pared 10 bases from V and 3 bases from J, leaving 12 bases between. The CDR3 extends over 12 amino acids. CDR1 and CDR2 (germline): MNHEY, SMNVEV (reference sequence). CDR3 sequence: CATMASYTEAFF. CDR3 bases: TGTGCCACCATGGCCAGTTACACTGAAGCTTTCTTT.

This clone was detected many times. The rearrangement joins TRBV30 to TRBJ1-1, with D unresolved. V lost 8 bases, J lost 7 bases, and 11 bases lay in between. Germline assignment: CDR1 GTSNPN and CDR2 SVGIG (reference sequence). The CDR3 is 10 residues long. The CDR3 coding sequence is TGTGCCGCTAGGGTCATTGAAGCTTTCTTT. Protein: CAARVIEAFF.

This chain connects TRBV6-1 to TRBJ2-1; 11 positions agree with TRBD2. V lost 1 base, J lost 4 bases, and 0 bases stayed unmatched. The CDR3 consists of 15 residues. Germline V gene data show CDR1 as MNHNS and CDR2 as SASEGT. DNA for the CDR3: TGTGCCAGCAGTGAAGTAGCGGGGGGGTACAATGAGCAGTTCTTC. Its protein product is CASSEVAGGYNEQFF.

V and J are TRBV9 and TRBJ2-1; 9 bases fit TRBD2. Losses at the gene ends were 3 bases for V and 8 bases for J; bases not matched to a gene: 3. This CDR3 has 13 residues. Germline-derived CDR1 and CDR2 are SGDLS and YYNGEE. The CDR3 spells CASSAWTSDEQFF. CDR3 in DNA: TGTGCCAGCAGCGCTTGGACTAGCGATGAGCAGTTCTTC.

The V and J genes are TRBV30 and TRBJ2-5; D is perhaps TRBD2 (7 bases). The CDR3 covers 15 residues. Germline V gene lookup returns CDR1 GTSNPN and CDR2 SVGIG (reference sequence). Trimming took 1 base from V and 5 from J, leaving 17 bases between them. The CDR3 DNA is TGTGCCTGGAGTGCCCGGAACAGGGAGGGGGAGACCCAGTACTTC. Residues: CAWSARNREGETQYF.

CDR3 region: CASSLQGPKRTEAFF. The CDR3 bases are TGTGCCAGTTCGCTACAGGGTCCTAAGAGAACTGAAGCTTTCTTT. V and J are TRBV19 and TRBJ1-1; the D gene is possibly TRBD1 (6 bases). V lost 8 bases to trimming and J lost 5 bases, with 21 bases between them. CDR1 and CDR2 from the germline V gene are LNHDA and SQIVND (reference sequence). This CDR3 comprises 15 residues.

V usage is TRBV30 and J usage is TRBJ2-1; 7 bases agree with TRBD2. Trimming took 5 bases from V and 10 from J; bases not matched to a gene: 11. CDR3 length: 13 residues. Germline CDR1 GTSNPN, CDR2 SVGIG (reference sequence). The CDR3 is CAWGEGTSPEQFF. The CDR3 DNA follows: TGTGCCTGGGGGGAGGGTACGTCACCCGAGCAGTTCTTC.

Details on this clone: Other DNA variants within this sample encode the same CDR3. The J gene is TRBJ2-1, the V gene TRBV27, with 8 bases lining up with TRBD1. Germline V gene data show CDR1 as MNHEY and CDR2 as SMNVEV (reference sequence). Trimming cost V 4 bases and J 4 bases; bases outside gene matches: 3. The CDR3 totals 14 residues. CDR3 bases: TGTGCCAGCAGTTCGGACAGGGATTACAATGAGCAGTTCTTC. This codes for CASSSDRDYNEQFF.

This clone was counted only a few times. This chain connects TRBV5-1 to TRBJ2-3; TRBD2 matches at 9 bases. Trimming removed 2 bases from V and 2 bases from J; junction bases left unmatched: 3. The CDR3 length is 15 residues. Germline CDR1 is SGHRS and CDR2 is YFSETQ. The CDR3 here is CASSLAGGFTDTQYF. CDR3 nucleotides: TGCGCCAGCAGCTTAGCGGGGGGATTCACAGATACGCAGTATTTT.

V gene TRBV7-2 combines with J gene TRBJ1-4; D might be TRBD1 (5 bases). This CDR3 region has 17 residues. Germline V gene lookup returns CDR1 SGHTA and CDR2 FQGNSA. V was pared by 0 bases and J by 3 bases, with 14 bases between. CDR3 nucleotides: TGTGCCAGCAGCTTAGCCCTAGGTCGGGGGGCTAATGAAAAACTGTTTTTT. Translated, it gives CASSLALGRGANEKLFF.

J is TRBJ2-7 and V is TRBV5-6; no firm D call. Per the germline V gene, CDR1 is SGHDT and CDR2 is YYEEEE. The CDR3 totals 13 residues. Trimming stripped 3 bases from V and 2 bases from J, with 9 bases between. The CDR3 is CASSSHSTYEQYF. CDR3 DNA sequence: TGTGCCAGCAGCTCCCACTCTACCTACGAGCAGTACTTC. Full variable domain (outside the CDR3, taken from reference TRBV5-6 and TRBJ2-7): DAGVTQSPTHLIKTRGQQVTLRCSPKSGHDTVSWYQQALGQGPQFIFQYYEEEERQRGNFPDRFSGHQFPNYSSELNVNALLLGDSALYLCASSSHSTYEQYFGPGTRLTVT.

The chain links TRBV30 to TRBJ2-1; 7 bases line up with TRBD2. CDR1 and CDR2 (germline): GTSNPN, SVGIG (reference sequence). This CDR3 region has 16 residues. With 1 base clipped from V and 4 bases from J, the junction kept 10 bases outside the gene matches. In DNA, the CDR3 is TGTGCCTGGAGTGGGAAAAAGGGACTAAATTACAATGAGCAGTTCTTC. Amino acids: CAWSGKKGLNYNEQFF. The full variable domain, with the rest looked up from reference TRBV30 and TRBJ2-1, is SQTIHQWPATLVQPVGSPLSLECTVEGTSNPNLYWYRQAAGRGLQLLFYSVGIGQISSEVPQNLSASRPQDRQFILSSKKLLLSDSGFYLCAWSGKKGLNYNEQFFGPGTRLTVL.